The 7 T cell receptor beta chains in this list originate from one sample, sequenced in a study of CD8+ T cells in alopecia areata. Extracted RNA was reverse transcribed into cDNA, the sequencing template. TCRdb keeps only in-frame clones here, not all; method: immunoSEQ multiplex PCR. The specimen gives over 15,000 clones without singletons; the ten biggest hold around 29%. A sort of pooled cutaneous lymph node cells used CD4, CD8alpha, NKG2D, NKG2ACE and other stains. The sequenced material came from CD8+ T cells sorted from a lymph node. The receptors originated from a C3H/HeJ mouse with alopecia areata. This strain has MHC haplotype H2-k.

This clone was seen ten or more times. Here the gene names and germline are mouse. Sequencing ends 4 residues short of the CDR3 end; the germline J gene provides the rest. The V call is TRBV1, the J call TRBJ1-2; D is possibly TRBD1 (6 bases). Trimming took off 0 bases at V and 0 bases at J, with 14 bases between the two ends. The CDR3 is 17 amino acids. Germline V CDR1 and CDR2: NSQYPW, LRSPGD (reference sequence). The chain's CDR3 is CTCSADPGQFANSDYTF. The sequenced CDR3 bases are TGCACCTGCAGTGCAGATCCCGGACAGTTTGCAAACTCC.

This clone came up many times. The gene names given are mouse names. Read coverage stops 4 residues before the CDR3 terminus; the germline J gene supplies the remainder. The chain recombines TRBV1 with TRBJ2-1, with 7 nucleotides matching TRBD1. There are 13 residues in the CDR3. With 4 bases clipped from V and 5 bases from J, the junction kept 2 bases outside the gene matches. The germline V gene encodes CDR1 NSQYPW and CDR2 LRSPGD (reference sequence). This chain's CDR3 is CTCSGGTDAEQFF. The CDR3 DNA, read in part, is TGCACCTGCAGTGGAGGGACAGATGCT.

At least ten counts were recorded for this clone. At residue 11, the DNA translation does not agree with TCRdb's protein; the protein displayed here is the one encoded by the DNA. Mouse names are used for the genes. The CDR3 end falls 3 residues outside the read, so it is completed with the germline J gene. This chain links TRBV1 with TRBJ1-3; D is undetermined. The CDR3 loop spans 14 amino acids. V shed 3 bases and J shed 0 bases, with 6 bases lying between them. The V gene's germline CDR1 is NSQYPW and CDR2 LRSPGD (reference sequence). The CDR3 protein is CTCSARHSGNTLYF. CDR3 DNA, as far as it was read: TGCACCTGCAGTGCGCGACATTCTGGAAATACG.

In regard to this clone: The genes and germline here are from mouse. The CDR3 loop is CAWSLRDWDYAEQFF. Partial CDR3 DNA: TGTGCCTGGAGTCTACGGGACTGGGACTATGCT. The chain combines TRBV31 with TRBJ2-1, with TRBD2 identical over 9 bases. The read falls 4 residues short of the CDR3 end, and the missing part is taken from the germline J gene. Germline V lookup: CDR1 GKSSPN, CDR2 SITVG. The trim removed 0 bases at V and 2 bases at J, leaving 2 bases unmatched. The CDR3 is 15 residues long. The whole variable domain, filled in from reference TRBV31 and TRBJ2-1, reads AQTIHQWPVAEIKAVGSPLSLGCTIKGKSSPNLYWYWQATGGTLQQLFYSITVGQVESVVQLNLSASRPKDDQFILSTEKLLLSHSGFYLCAWSLRDWDYAEQFFGPGTRLTVL.

This clone came up many times. Gene names follow the mouse nomenclature. Read sequence stops 4 residues before the CDR3 end, and the germline J gene provides the missing end. The genes are TRBV13-2 and TRBJ1-2; D is possibly TRBD1 (6 bases). CDR1 and CDR2 from the germline V gene are NNHNN and SYGAGS (reference sequence). CDR3 size: 16 residues. CDR3 bases read: TGTGCCAGCGGTGATGTCCTCTGGGGGGGCGGTTAC. It specifies CASGDVLWGGGY. In full, the CDR3 is CASGDVLWGGGYDYTF.

With regard to this clone: The listed genes are named as in mouse. From the germline J gene comes the end of the CDR3, since the read stops 4 residues before it. This chain uses TRBV5 with TRBJ2-7; TRBD2 matches 10 bases. The CDR3 sequence is 15 residues long. Germline lookup yields CDR1 LGHNA and CDR2 YNLKQL (reference sequence). Incomplete CDR3 DNA: TGTGCCAGCAGCCAAGCGGGGACTGGGGTGTAT. This sequence encodes CASSQAGTGVY. The CDR3, in full, reads CASSQAGTGVYEQYF.

This clone was counted ten times or more. Gene names are the mouse ones. Read sequence stops 4 residues before the CDR3 end, and the germline J gene provides the missing end. The chain combines TRBV31 with TRBJ2-1; TRBD1 might be the D (6 bases). Looked up from germline, CDR1 is GKSSPN and CDR2 is SITVG. Trimming took 1 base from V and 0 from J, leaving 7 bases between them. The CDR3 spans 14 residues. The CDR3 here is CAWSPTGNYAEQFF. CDR3 bases read: TGTGCCTGGAGTCCGACAGGTAACTATGCT.